Below are 18 T cell receptor beta chains sequenced from a single sample in a study of a mutant IDH1 vaccine in newly diagnosed glioma. Assay: immunoSEQ multiplex PCR; the TCRdb copy retains only in-frame clones and omits some. The sample carries fewer than 50,000 clones, roughly three quarters recorded once. Time point denoted: baseline, week 1 (first vaccination visit). As for treatment: pre-vaccination baseline after standard-of-care therapy. The sequences come from PBMCs, collected from a glioma patient treated with radiotherapy, temozolomide or both. The receptors were gathered from a man aged 40-49 years with glioma. Some clones in this sample may be carry-over from other donors' samples.

The rearrangement joins TRBV7-6 to TRBJ2-5; D is uncertain. The germline gives CDR1 SGHVS, CDR2 FNYEAQ. The CDR3 consists of 13 residues. The V gene lost 5 bases and the J gene lost 2 bases, with 9 bases spanning the gap. The CDR3 is CASSRRRQETQYF. As DNA, the CDR3 is TGTGCCAGCAGCCGCCGACGACAAGAGACCCAGTACTTC.

The chain combines TRBV9 with TRBJ2-5, with a weak D call TRBD1 (6 bases). The CDR3 extends over 17 amino acids. Trimming pared 3 bases from V and 5 bases from J, leaving 23 bases between. CDR1 SGDLS and CDR2 YYNGEE come from the germline V gene. The CDR3 here is CASSANPNRAATETQYF. CDR3 DNA sequence: TGTGCCAGCAGCGCCAATCCGAACAGGGCCGCGACGGAGACCCAGTACTTC.

This rearrangement joins TRBV6-5 to TRBJ1-4; D call uncertain. CDR1 and CDR2 (germline): MNHEY, SVGAGI. There are 12 residues in the CDR3. V dropped 6 bases and J dropped 8 bases, with 10 bases sitting between them. This CDR3 reads CASSNPGEKLFF. The CDR3 nucleotides read TGTGCCAGCAGCAATCCGGGGGAAAAACTGTTTTTT.

The chain combines TRBV5-4 with TRBJ1-3; TRBD1 agrees at 7 bases. CDR1 SGHNT and CDR2 YYREEE come from the germline V gene (reference sequence). This CDR3 is built from 16 residues. The V gene end was trimmed by 3 bases and the J gene end by 0 bases; junction bases not matched to a gene: 6. The CDR3 is CASSSTGTASGNTIYF. Written as DNA, the CDR3 is TGTGCCAGCAGCTCCACCGGGACAGCCTCTGGAAACACCATATATTTT.

The gene calls are TRBV19 and TRBJ1-1; TRBD1 agrees at 7 bases. Germline loops: CDR1 LNHDA, CDR2 SQIVND (reference sequence). The junction had 9 bases not matched to a gene; V was cut back by 5 bases and J by 3 bases. The CDR3 has 15 residues. This CDR3 reads CASSPPQGGHTEAFF. CDR3 bases: TGTGCCAGTAGTCCGCCTCAGGGGGGACACACTGAAGCTTTCTTT.

This chain's CDR3 is CASSLRASPLHF. The CDR3 coding sequence is TGTGCCAGCAGTTTACGGGCGTCACCCCTCCACTTT. V is TRBV28 and J is TRBJ1-6; D gene uncertain. Germline CDR1 MDHEN, CDR2 SYDVKM. V lost 2 bases and J 10 bases, leaving 6 bases between the germline ends. The CDR3 covers 12 residues.

The chain has TRBV28 and TRBJ1-2, with TRBD1 matching 8 bases. The CDR3 is 15 amino acids. After removal of 4 bases from V and 4 bases from J, the junction contained 8 bases not matched to a gene. Germline CDR1 reads MDHEN; CDR2 reads SYDVKM. This chain's CDR3 is CASSSRGPVAYGYTF. DNA for the CDR3: TGTGCCAGCAGTTCCAGGGGGCCGGTCGCCTATGGCTACACCTTC.

The chain uses TRBV5-1 and TRBJ2-2, with TRBD1 matching 8 bases. From germline, CDR1 is SGHRS and CDR2 YFSETQ. Trimming took 6 bases from V and 2 from J; bases not matched to a gene: 3. The CDR3 loop spans 14 amino acids. CDR3 sequence: CASTDRGNTGELFF. The CDR3 DNA sequence: TGCGCCAGCACTGACAGGGGAAACACCGGGGAGCTGTTTTTT.

The chain couples TRBV10-1 to TRBJ2-7, with TRBD1 identical over 8 bases. J lost 2 bases, V lost 5 bases, and 5 bases had no gene match. CDR3 size: 14 residues. Looked up from germline, CDR1 is WNHNN and CDR2 is SYGVQD (reference sequence). CDR3 region: CASSRDRRPYEQYF. DNA for the CDR3: TGCGCCAGCAGTAGGGACAGGCGTCCCTACGAGCAGTACTTC.

The rearrangement uses TRBV5-1 and TRBJ1-2, with D unclear. The CDR3 is 12 amino acids. Trimming cost V 0 bases and J 6 bases, with 6 bases left between them. The germline CDR1 and CDR2 sequences are SGHRS and YFSETQ. Here the CDR3 DNA reads TGCGCCAGCAGCTTGGCGGGCCATGGCTACACCTTC. Its translation: CASSLAGHGYTF.

The chain joins TRBV6-1 to TRBJ1-2; no firm D call. Germline V gene lookup returns CDR1 MNHNS and CDR2 SASEGT. This CDR3 spans 14 amino acids. The ends were cut back, 9 bases at V and 4 bases at J, with 18 bases in the middle. The CDR3 sequence is CASSIGRSSYGYTF. The CDR3 DNA sequence: TGTGCCAGTTCGATAGGGCGGAGCAGCTATGGCTACACCTTC.

This chain links TRBV30 with TRBJ1-5; perhaps TRBD1 as D (6 bases). CDR1 and CDR2 (germline): GTSNPN, SVGIG (reference sequence). V was shortened by 3 bases and J by 7 bases, with 13 bases between the two germline ends. The CDR3 is made up of 13 amino acids. CDR3 coding DNA: TGTGCCTGGAGGGGGGGGCAGGGACAGCCCCAGCATTTT. Its protein product is CAWRGGQGQPQHF. Together with reference TRBV30 and TRBJ1-5, the CDR3 gives the full variable domain: SQTIHQWPATLVQPVGSPLSLECTVEGTSNPNLYWYRQAAGRGLQLLFYSVGIGQISSEVPQNLSASRPQDRQFILSSKKLLLSDSGFYLCAWRGGQGQPQHFGDGTRLSIL.

The V call is TRBV7-2, the J call TRBJ2-1; 9 bases fit TRBD1. J gave up 14 bases and V 4 bases, and 9 bases lay outside the gene matches. Germline CDR1 reads SGHTA; CDR2 reads FQGNSA. The CDR3 is made up of 13 amino acids. The CDR3 DNA follows: TGTGCCAGCAGCTCCCCGGGACAGGGTAAAAAGTTCTTC. Encoded protein: CASSSPGQGKKFF. Looking up the rest from reference TRBV7-2 and TRBJ2-1 gives the full variable domain: GAGVSQSPSNKVTEKGKDVELRCDPISGHTALYWYRQSLGQGLEFLIYFQGNSAPDKSGLPSDRFSAERTGGSVSTLTIQRTQQEDSAVYLCASSSPGQGKKFFGPGTRLTVL.

The V call is TRBV6-1, the J call TRBJ1-5; the match to TRBD1 covers 7 bases. Germline assignment: CDR1 MNHNS and CDR2 SASEGT. The CDR3 covers 13 residues. J gave up 8 bases and V 4 bases, and 5 bases lay outside the gene matches. The CDR3 DNA is TGTGCCAGCAGTGGCAACAGGGGTGAGCCCCAGCATTTT. This gives the protein CASSGNRGEPQHF.

The chain links TRBV7-6 to TRBJ1-2, with D possibly matching TRBD1 (6 bases). V was pared by 2 bases and J by 0 bases, with 13 bases between. Germline V lookup: CDR1 SGHVS, CDR2 FNYEAQ. The CDR3 totals 16 residues. CDR3 region: CASSLTLTGANYGYTF. CDR3 coding DNA: TGTGCCAGCAGCTTAACTCTGACAGGAGCTAACTATGGCTACACCTTC.

This clone was counted a few times. For the CDR3, the DNA is TGTGCCAGCAGCTTCGGCCTCCCACGGGGTTACACTGAAGCTTTCTTT. This translates into CASSFGLPRGYTEAFF. The rearrangement uses TRBV7-2 and TRBJ1-1; D uncertain. V lost 3 bases to trimming and J lost 3 bases, with 17 bases between them. Germline loops: CDR1 SGHTA, CDR2 FQGNSA. CDR3 length equals 16 residues.

The V gene is TRBV18, the J gene TRBJ2-7; D gene unclear. The V gene lost 3 bases and the J gene lost 0 bases, with 9 bases spanning the gap. The CDR3 spans 14 residues. Germline assignment: CDR1 KGHSH and CDR2 LQKENI. The CDR3 coding sequence is TGTGCCAGCTCACCTCGAGAGAGCTCCTACGAGCAGTACTTC. It codes for CASSPRESSYEQYF.

The sample holds a few counts of this clone. This sequence joins TRBV10-3 and TRBJ2-5, with D possibly called TRBD1 or TRBD2 (5 bases each). The germline gives CDR1 ENHRY, CDR2 SYGVKD. The CDR3 spans 14 residues. V was shortened by 10 bases and J by 2 bases, with 17 bases between the two germline ends. The CDR3 DNA reads as TGTGCCAGTAGACCGACTTGGGGGCAAGAGACCCAGTACTTC. This gives the protein CASRPTWGQETQYF.